This T cell receptor beta chain is drawn from a study of long-term antiretroviral therapy in people with HIV. CDR3 length: 16 residues. Germline trimming cut 3 bases from V and 2 bases from J; bases unmatched to any gene: 8. The germline V gene encodes CDR1 SGHAT and CDR2 FQNNGV. Investigators performed immunoSEQ version v3.0 at survey level. The table came from immunoSEQ multiplex PCR; TCRdb's copy has only in-frame clones and leaves some out. Found here are 25,000 to 30,000 clones, over 80% of them singletons; the top ten hold roughly 8.6%. The sequence derives from a man aged 45-65 years with HIV. Source: unsorted PBMCs, taken 3.2 years before starting antiretroviral therapy. V is TRBV11-2 and J is TRBJ2-3; 7 positions agree with TRBD1. CDR3 sequence: CASSLETGWYTDTQYF. CDR3 DNA: TGTGCCAGCAGCTTGGAGACAGGGTGGTACACAGATACGCAGTATTTT. Drawing the rest from reference TRBV11-2 and TRBJ2-3, the complete variable domain is EAGVAQSPRYKIIEKRQSVAFWCNPISGHATLYWYQQILGQGPKLLIQFQNNGVVDDSQLPKDRFSAERLKGVDSTLKIQPAKLEDSAVYLCASSLETGWYTDTQYFGPGTRLTVL.